The next 25 T cell receptor beta chains were all read from a single sample in a study of human T cells and chemical hapten exposure. Time point defined: healthy volunteer bleed at 2 weeks. Total RNA was extracted from unfractionated whole blood. MiXCR was run by TCRdb on the RACE reads, yielding one entry per CDR3 protein. The table includes about 50,000 distinct CDR3 sequences, 4.3% detected once. What was sequenced was whole blood. The receptors come from a female donor in good health. Some clones in this sample may be carry-over from other donors' samples.

This clonotype was seen many times. The chain's CDR3 is CASSEVPGTNEKLFF. The CDR3 nucleotides read TGTGCCAGCAGTGAAGTTCCGGGAACTAATGAAAAACTGTTTTTT. The gene calls are TRBV6-1 and TRBJ1-4; unclear D gene. CDR1 and CDR2 (germline): MNHNS, SASEGT. V was trimmed by 1 base and J by 1 base, leaving 7 bases between them. This CDR3 is built from 15 residues.

In this sample, this clonotype turned up many times. The V call is TRBV7-6, the J call TRBJ2-5; D uncertain. This CDR3 region has 14 residues. The germline CDR1 and CDR2 sequences are SGHVS and FNYEAQ. The V end was cut by 5 bases, the J end by 0 bases, with 10 bases between. CDR3 amino acids: CASSVVGYQETQYF. Written as DNA, the CDR3 is TGTGCCAGCAGCGTCGTAGGGTACCAAGAGACCCAGTACTTC.

This clonotype appeared many times. This sequence joins TRBV28 and TRBJ2-6; D gene ambiguous. Germline values: CDR1 MDHEN, CDR2 SYDVKM. The CDR3 length is 15 residues. Deletions cut 0 bases from V and 4 bases from J, with 7 bases between. CDR3 DNA sequence: TGTGCCAGCAGTTTATGGGGAACCGGGGCCAACGTCCTGACTTTC. Translated, it gives CASSLWGTGANVLTF.

At least ten counts were recorded for this clonotype. The chain joins TRBV5-1 to TRBJ2-7; a weak D match, TRBD1 (6 bases). Germline assignment: CDR1 SGHRS and CDR2 YFSETQ. Trimming pared 4 bases from V and 7 bases from J, leaving 24 bases between. This CDR3 has 16 residues. CDR3 in amino acids: CASSGPTGTSTGEQYF. The CDR3 DNA follows: TGCGCCAGCAGCGGCCCTACAGGGACCAGTACCGGAGAGCAGTACTTC.

The chain has TRBV29-1 and TRBJ1-1; 7 positions agree with TRBD1. V trimming: 6 bases; J trimming: 6 bases; junction bases outside the gene matches: 7. There are 12 residues in the CDR3. CDR1 and CDR2 (germline): SQVTM, ANQGSEA. The CDR3 sequence: CSVKTGFPEAFF. CDR3 nucleotide sequence: TGCAGCGTGAAGACAGGGTTTCCTGAAGCTTTCTTT.

The sample holds many counts of this clonotype. The chain joins TRBV2 to TRBJ2-3, with 14 bases that match TRBD2. V shed 6 bases, J shed 2 bases, and the junction held 7 bases outside the gene matches. The CDR3 sequence is 17 residues long. In germline, CDR1 is SNHLY, CDR2 FYNNEI. Written as DNA, the CDR3 is TGTGCCAGCAGCTGGACTAGCGGGGGGCCCACCACAGATACGCAGTATTTT. Protein sequence: CASSWTSGGPTTDTQYF.

This clonotype was found many times. The chain couples TRBV2 to TRBJ1-2; 7 bases are shared with TRBD1. Germline V lookup: CDR1 SNHLY, CDR2 FYNNEI. V was pared by 8 bases and J by 3 bases, with 9 bases of the junction left unmatched. CDR3 size: 14 residues. As DNA, the CDR3 is TGTGCCAGCCGACTGACGACAGGGTACTATGGCTACACCTTC. Amino acid sequence: CASRLTTGYYGYTF.

For the CDR3, the DNA is TGCGCCAGCACGGGACTAGCTGGCACAGATACGCAGTATTTT. Protein: CASTGLAGTDTQYF. The rearrangement links TRBV5-1 to TRBJ2-3; 9 bases are a match to TRBD2. CDR1 is SGHRS and CDR2 is YFSETQ in the germline V gene. V dropped 6 bases and J dropped 1; count of bases not matched to a gene: 3. CDR3 size: 14 residues.

This clonotype was seen repeatedly, ten times or more. This chain connects TRBV20-1 to TRBJ2-3, with 10 bases matching TRBD2. Trimming removed 6 bases from V and 1 base from J; junction bases left unmatched: 10. The CDR3 contains 16 residues. Germline assignment: CDR1 DFQATT and CDR2 SNEGSKA (reference sequence). The CDR3 region is CSAKSGGAWGTDTQYF. As DNA, the CDR3 is TGCAGTGCGAAGAGCGGGGGGGCCTGGGGCACAGATACGCAGTATTTT.

This clonotype was seen ten or more times. The chain couples TRBV11-2 to TRBJ2-4; D ambiguous. V was cut by 0 bases and J by 4 bases, with 7 bases left in between. The CDR3 spans 14 residues. CDR1 is SGHAT, CDR2 FQNNGV, per germline. CDR3 sequence reads: CASSLDPGKNIQYF. The CDR3 coding sequence is TGTGCCAGCAGCTTAGACCCCGGTAAAAACATTCAGTACTTC.

This rearrangement joins TRBV18 to TRBJ2-5; the D is unclear. CDR3 length: 12 residues. The V gene lost 6 bases and the J gene lost 0 bases, with 5 bases spanning the gap. CDR1 and CDR2 (germline): KGHSH, LQKENI. The CDR3 coding sequence is TGTGCCAGCTCCTACTACCAAGAGACCCAGTACTTC. Its translation: CASSYYQETQYF.

The gene calls are TRBV14 and TRBJ1-5; tentatively, D is TRBD1 (5 bases). Germline V gene data show CDR1 as SGHDN and CDR2 as FVKESK. The CDR3 runs 16 residues. V was trimmed by 4 bases and J by 1 base, leaving 14 bases between them. The CDR3 loop reads CASSLPYGASNQPQHF. In DNA, the CDR3 is TGTGCCAGCAGCCTCCCGTATGGGGCGAGCAATCAGCCCCAGCATTTT.

This clonotype was counted at least ten times. The J gene is TRBJ1-2, the V gene TRBV9, with 8 bases lining up with TRBD1. This CDR3 contains 16 residues. The J segment lost 1 base and the V segment lost 0 bases, leaving 5 bases of the junction unmatched. CDR1 and CDR2 from the germline V gene are SGDLS and YYNGEE. This chain's CDR3 is CASSVVAGQGNYGYTF. The CDR3 nucleotides read TGTGCCAGCAGCGTAGTCGCAGGACAGGGTAACTATGGCTACACCTTC.

This clonotype was seen a few times. This chain links TRBV6-1 with TRBJ1-2; 8 bases are shared with TRBD1. This CDR3 contains 13 residues. Germline V lookup: CDR1 MNHNS, CDR2 SASEGT. V shed 6 bases and J 3 bases; nucleotides not matched to a gene: 3. The CDR3 region has the DNA TGTGCCAGCAGCCGACAGGGGTACTATGGCTACACCTTC. Translated, it gives CASSRQGYYGYTF.

This clonotype has a count of ten or more. This rearrangement joins TRBV20-1 to TRBJ1-2; D gene ambiguous. The germline V gene encodes CDR1 DFQATT and CDR2 SNEGSKA (reference sequence). The length of the CDR3 is 14 residues. Trimming took 6 bases from V and 0 from J, leaving 14 bases between them. The CDR3 reads CSATPLTANYGYTF. The CDR3 DNA reads as TGCAGTGCCACCCCCCTTACAGCTAACTATGGCTACACCTTC.

In its sample, this clonotype was seen many times. V is TRBV20-1 and J is TRBJ2-3; 7 bases map to TRBD1. Per the germline V gene, CDR1 is DFQATT and CDR2 is SNEGSKA (reference sequence). Trimming at V came to 3 bases and at J to 2 bases, leaving 11 bases not matched to a gene. This CDR3 is built from 16 residues. The CDR3 spells CSASLFRGGSTDTQYF. CDR3 coding DNA: TGCAGTGCTAGTTTATTCAGAGGGGGCTCCACAGATACGCAGTATTTT.

This clonotype has ten or more counts. CDR3 sequence: CASSWGTGRTGELFF. The CDR3 DNA is TGCGCCAGCAGCTGGGGGACAGGGAGAACCGGGGAGCTGTTTTTT. The rearrangement uses TRBV5-1 and TRBJ2-2; 9 bases fit TRBD1. CDR1 is SGHRS and CDR2 is YFSETQ in the germline V gene. The CDR3 is made up of 15 amino acids. The ends lost 3 bases at V and 5 bases at J; junction bases unmatched: 5.

This clonotype came up a few times. The J gene is TRBJ1-5, the V gene TRBV12-3 or TRBV12-4; no definite D call. V was shortened by 6 bases and J by 8 bases, with 11 bases between the two germline ends. The CDR3 runs to 12 residues. CDR3 protein: CASSRLVEPQHF. CDR3 coding DNA: TGTGCCAGCAGCCGCTTAGTAGAGCCCCAGCATTTT.

The genes are TRBV19 and TRBJ2-1; 7 bases agree with TRBD2. V was pared by 7 bases and J by 2 bases, with 8 bases of the junction left unmatched. The CDR3 spans 15 residues. The germline V gene has CDR1 LNHDA and CDR2 SQIVND (reference sequence). The CDR3: CASITSGGTYNEQFF. For the CDR3, the DNA is TGTGCCAGTATTACCTCGGGGGGAACCTACAATGAGCAGTTCTTC.

The V and J genes are TRBV4-3 and TRBJ1-2, with 9 positions matching TRBD1. The CDR3 is 14 residues long. CDR1 and CDR2 from the germline V gene are LGHNA and YSLEER. With 0 bases clipped from V and 14 bases from J, the junction kept 10 bases outside the gene matches. CDR3 loop: CASSQDLYRGPGTF. DNA for the CDR3: TGCGCCAGCAGCCAAGATCTATACAGGGGGCCTGGGACCTTC.

This clonotype was detected ten times or more. The V and J genes are TRBV12-3 or TRBV12-4 and TRBJ2-5; D is ambiguous. The V end was cut by 3 bases, the J end by 2 bases, with 16 bases between. This CDR3 has 16 amino acids. The CDR3 loop reads CASSFLGKPQQETQYF. The CDR3, as DNA: TGTGCCAGCAGTTTTTTAGGGAAACCCCAACAAGAGACCCAGTACTTC.

This clonotype appeared a few times. V usage is TRBV5-4 and J usage is TRBJ1-2; no definite D call. CDR1 SGHNT and CDR2 YYREEE come from the germline V gene (reference sequence). V lost 5 bases, J lost 8 bases, and 22 bases lay in between. The CDR3 spans 15 residues. The CDR3 sequence: CASRPESTGLGGYTF. The CDR3 DNA reads TGTGCCAGCAGACCTGAGTCGACTGGGCTCGGGGGCTACACCTTC. The full variable domain, in which reference TRBV5-4 and TRBJ1-2 provide the parts outside the CDR3, is ETGVTQSPTHLIKTRGQQVTLRCSSQSGHNTVSWYQQALGQGPQFIFQYYREEENGRGNFPPRFSGLQFPNYSSELNVNALELDDSALYLCASRPESTGLGGYTFGSGTRLTVV.

At least ten counts were recorded for this clonotype. The V gene is TRBV7-9, the J gene TRBJ1-3; TRBD1 matches at 7 bases. The CDR3 runs 17 residues. The junction had 6 bases not matched to a gene; V was cut back by 0 bases and J by 1 base. Per germline, CDR1 SEHNR and CDR2 FQNEAQ (reference sequence). The DNA of the CDR3 is TGTGCCAGCAGCTTAGCCTGGACAGGCCTATCTGGAAACACCATATATTTT. As protein: CASSLAWTGLSGNTIYF.

This clonotype occurred many times. The chain joins TRBV3-1 to TRBJ2-3; 7 bases are a match to TRBD2. The CDR3 has 12 amino acids. Germline CDR1 and CDR2: LGHDT and YNNKEL (reference sequence). J was trimmed by 7 bases and V by 5 bases; bases with no gene match: 3. CDR3 nucleotide sequence: TGTGCCAGCAGCTTGGGGGGGAATACGCAGTATTTT. Amino acids: CASSLGGNTQYF.

This clonotype was seen ten or more times. The rearrangement links TRBV20-1 to TRBJ2-3; D is ambiguous. CDR3 length equals 12 residues. Germline lookup yields CDR1 DFQATT and CDR2 SNEGSKA (reference sequence). V was shortened by 6 bases and J by 0 bases, with 7 bases between the two germline ends. CDR3 DNA: TGCAGTGCAAGGGTTAGCACAGATACGCAGTATTTT. Residues: CSARVSTDTQYF.